The sequence of this T cell receptor beta chain was determined in a study of cytomegalovirus exposure and HLA in healthy donors listed by TCRdb under 2017. At the level of the whole study: According to an earlier analysis of 550 to 750 of the donors, about 180 million T cells yielded roughly 110 million unique TCR beta sequences and 276 Gb of sequence data. Approximately 300 gigabases of sequencing data and 75 million to 85 million unique TCR sequences made up an early release that covered approximately 700 HLA-typed donors. Among the roughly 370 genotyped donors, about 83% belonged to the genetic ancestry cluster associated with self-reported Caucasian donors. The study aimed to test whether cataloging public T cell receptors could reveal signatures of past pathogen exposure. The study profiled the T cell repertoires of about 640 subjects by immunosequencing and related them to cytomegalovirus serostatus. Besides the first cohort of roughly 700 subjects, a separate validation cohort made up of over 95 different subjects was used. To predict cytomegalovirus infection status, the study brought together high-throughput TCR immunosequencing, statistical association of individual TCRs with disease status, and machine learning. In a later analysis, previously published TCR beta repertoires from several hundred donors were re-analyzed and high-resolution HLA genotyping was added so that TCR occurrence patterns could be studied. In the later analysis, no new phenotypic data were used to find candidate immune exposures; instead, reliance was placed on TCR beta sequences and their occurrence across donors. An earlier analysis of 587 of the donors used high-throughput TCR beta sequencing to judge whether each TCR beta V gene segment behaved as functional or pseudogenic. Donor age, sex, ethnicity and CMV serostatus were collected together with the repertoire data. A later genetic analysis used genome-wide SNP genotypes for about 65% of the roughly 670 donors, treating that subset as a discovery cohort. All discovery cohort repertoires had been generated using a single sequencing platform. Class I and class II HLA loci were covered by the typing at four-digit resolution. Typing coverage varied by locus: roughly 620-630 donors for A, B, C, DRB1 and DQB1; 522 for DQA1; 600 to 610 for DPA1; 450 to 480 for DPB1. Because of strong linkage in the cohort, a few DR-DQ haplotypes were treated as single units for association and clustering. Across under 500 genotyped donors of the cohort, an average of roughly 230,000 unique TCR beta nucleotide sequences per donor were sequenced, and roughly a sixth of those sequences were non-productive.

Via the germline V gene (reference sequence), CDR1 is PRHDT and CDR2 FYEKMQ. Taken from cysteine to phenylalanine, the CDR3 has 14 residues. The kept DNA is CDR3 alone, 42 bases in frame from the first base. V was cut back by 5 bases and J by 2 bases, leaving a gap of 13 bases between them. This clone has more than one count but fewer than ten. The antigen it binds to is not known. No much larger clonotype is one base removed from it; base qualities were not supplied. The cohort was made up of about 670 healthy bone marrow donors. At the time of sampling, every cohort member was nominally healthy, though immune exposures that went unrecorded were likely present. The donor tested CMV seropositive and was one of the 289 seropositive cohort members. A peripheral blood sample was collected from each donor, and TCR beta sequencing was performed on peripheral blood mononuclear cells. Genomic DNA was extracted from the blood cell samples with the Qiagen DNeasy Blood Extraction Kit.

Receptor libraries were prepared by the immunoSEQ multiplex PCR assay. For the multiplex PCR, a mixture combining 60 forward primers for TCR Vbeta segments and 13 reverse primers for TCR Jbeta segments was used. The CDR3 region of rearranged TCR beta genes was amplified from genomic DNA with a multiplex PCR assay. The amplified TCR beta libraries were sequenced on the Illumina HiSeq System as 87-base-pair reads. Under the source paper's analysis protocol: Across the 500 to 850 repertoires, a later analysis counted 75 million to 90 million unique TCR beta chains, around 11 million of which were shared by at least two donors. To remove PCR and sequencing errors, raw reads were error-corrected and collapsed into unique sequences using a nearest-neighbor algorithm that merged closely related sequences. To assign V, D and J gene segments, CDR3 sequences were aligned to IMGT reference sequences. For a sequence to be retained, a match of at least six nucleotides to both a V gene segment and a J gene segment was required. A rearrangement was called productive if the CDR3 had no stop codons and remained in frame with V and J, and every other rearrangement was called non-productive. Following IMGT convention, CDR3 was defined as the stretch from the second conserved V-encoded cysteine to the conserved J-encoded phenylalanine. The earlier analysis of about 570 of the donors excluded any sequence lacking an unambiguous match to a single V gene segment. In an earlier analysis of a few hundred of the donors, V segments were called functional above 56.7% productive rearrangements and were called segregating when the between-donor standard deviation exceeded 5%. A statistical classification framework was developed to diagnose cytomegalovirus status using the catalog of TCR beta chain sequences. V and J gene assignment, in a later analysis, came from comparing TCR nucleotide sequences with IMGT/GENE-DB human TR gene sequences. In a later analysis, CDR3 sequences and most-parsimonious VDJ recombination scenarios were assigned using the TCRdist pipeline. In a later analysis, each TCR beta chain was defined by its CDR3 amino acid sequence together with its V-gene family, and reads without a unique V-gene family were excluded. As a way to deal with suspected cross-contamination and a sequencing artifact, a later analysis dropped 450 to 600 nucleotide sequences that were highly shared and had low generation probability. In a later analysis, a clonal expansion index was calculated for each public chain from normalized within-repertoire ranks of inferred template counts. Generation probabilities in a later analysis came from a VDJ recombination model fitted to out-of-frame rearrangements, and those results were checked against IGoR. Hypergeometric tests were used in a later analysis to score TCR-TCR, TCR-HLA and TCR-CMV co-occurrence, with a repertoire-size bias correction applied to the TCR pairs. A later analysis estimated false discovery rates by permuting HLA or CMV assignments 20 times. In a later analysis, co-occurring TCRs were grouped with DBSCAN, and TCRdist sequence similarity was added when clustering was performed within HLA-allele-positive subsets. Co-occurrence clustering excluded repertoires with fewer than 30,000 or more than 120,000 public chains, plus five with anomalous nucleotide sharing. TCRdb took this table from immuneACCESS and kept in-frame rearrangements with V and J called. Such tables lack part of the clones; where checked against another copy, unresolved V genes explain under half of the gap, and the rest is unexplained. The V and J calls and the clone size are those of that table, but D and trimming were determined from the DNA. The sample table lists some 190,000 clones, 8.5% to 10% of them with a count of one. About 1.2% of the sample is in the top ten clones.

Overall study results and their limits: The authors suggested that the approach could potentially be extended to other disease states and immunological phenotypes. Correlated functional status among segregating V segments might be attributable to linkage disequilibrium, but an unknown experimental factor could not be ruled out. Because HLA typing was unavailable for some donors at each locus, only the typed subset was used in association tests. Three of the identified cytomegalovirus-associated TCR beta chains were confirmed in vitro to be specific for cytomegalovirus antigens. An earlier analysis of around 540 of the donors showed that most TCR beta V segments appeared in productive rearrangements either about 90% or about 30% of the time, which broadly matched IMGT annotations. When HLA alleles, especially DR and DQ, strongly co-occurred, attributing TCR associations to individual alleles was difficult. In a later analysis, most CMV-associated TCR beta chains were found to appear HLA-restricted, with HLA associations seemingly driven largely by CMV exposure. According to a later analysis, parvovirus B19, influenza, CMV and Epstein-Barr virus appeared linked to several top co-occurrence clusters. Because the 87-base-pair reads could not distinguish some IMGT-functional V segments, including TRBV6-2 and TRBV6-3, those segments were excluded. A further reported finding was that TCR beta sequences accurately predicted the HLA-A and HLA-B alleles for most subjects in the first cohort. Roughly uniform sequencing depth across donors was assumed in presence/absence analyses, although this assumption may not hold. In both the original and validation cohorts, the classifier was reported to diagnose cytomegalovirus status with high specificity and sensitivity. A total of 150 or so TCR beta chains were listed by the study as associated with cytomegalovirus. CMV serostatus was the only immune exposure information available for the cohort. The cohort was sequenced for TCR beta chains only, and without alpha or paired-chain data the features that could be detected were limited. Compared with the roughly 670-donor mean, donors in an Asian-associated ancestry cluster had fewer N-insertions in productive TCRs, according to a later genetic analysis. A later analysis found that HLA-associated TCR beta chains were more clonally expanded and had lower generation probabilities than equally common non-associated chains. Because counts were too low, 15 to 20 rarely observed V segments, including chromosome 9 orphons, were left out of the earlier analysis of approximately 580 of the donors. In a later genetic analysis, a missense DCLRE1C variant was associated with V-gene and J-gene trimming of TCR beta chains, and the association was replicated in an independent cohort. A cluster of highly shared sequence variants was judged likely to be a technical artifact of the sequencing pipeline. In a later analysis, TCR association rates were found to vary across HLA loci, with the most associated TCRs seen for DRB1 alleles and the fewest for HLA-C alleles. Most TCR sequences were seen in very few donors, while some public TCRs were found in many individuals. At a false discovery rate of 0.05, a later analysis linked under 20,000 TCR beta sequences to specific HLA alleles.

The source is a woman between 25 and 40 years old in good health and CMV-seropositive. The chain employs TRBV13 and TRBJ2-7, with an unclear D gene assignment. Sequencing was carried out using PBMCs. The bases are TGTGCCAGCAGCCTCCCGACACTCCCCTACGAGCAGTACTTC. Its protein reads: CASSLPTLPYEQYF.